This entry features one T cell receptor (beta chain) sequence. A previously described protocol, modified, built RNA-based TCR cDNA libraries. Each TCR cDNA library carried sample-specific barcodes on both ends. A single record per CDR3 protein comes from TCRdb applying MiXCR to the 5' RACE reads. The repertoire has 350,000 to 400,000 distinct CDR3 sequences, roughly 27% of them found once; the top ten carry 5.5% to 7%. This sample stems from a study of identical twins' blood T cells. Six healthy women, forming three identical twin pairs, donated samples. The three twin pairs were reared together, likely meeting the same infections. Sequencing input: PBMCs. This clonotype was obtained from a woman aged 18-55 years in good health.

The CDR3 coding sequence is TGTGCCAGCAGTGAAGAAGGTCTTATGAACACCGGGGAGCTGTTTTTT. Its protein product is CASSEEGLMNTGELFF. The chain carries TRBV2 and TRBJ2-2; D unclear. In germline, CDR1 is SNHLY, CDR2 FYNNEI. Deletions cut 1 base from V and 1 base from J, with 10 bases between. This CDR3 contains 16 residues.